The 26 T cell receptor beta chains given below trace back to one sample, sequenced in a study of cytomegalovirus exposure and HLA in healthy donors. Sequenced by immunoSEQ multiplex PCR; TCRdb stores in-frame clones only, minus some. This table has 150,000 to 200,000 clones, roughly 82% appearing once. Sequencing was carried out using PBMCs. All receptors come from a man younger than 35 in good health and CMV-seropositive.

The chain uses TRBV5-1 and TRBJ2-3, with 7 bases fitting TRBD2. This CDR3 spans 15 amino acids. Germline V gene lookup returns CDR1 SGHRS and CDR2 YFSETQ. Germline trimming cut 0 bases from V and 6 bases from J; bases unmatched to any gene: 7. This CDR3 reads CASSLDGEGRDTQYF. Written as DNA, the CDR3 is TGCGCCAGCAGCTTGGACGGGGAGGGCCGGGATACGCAGTATTTT.

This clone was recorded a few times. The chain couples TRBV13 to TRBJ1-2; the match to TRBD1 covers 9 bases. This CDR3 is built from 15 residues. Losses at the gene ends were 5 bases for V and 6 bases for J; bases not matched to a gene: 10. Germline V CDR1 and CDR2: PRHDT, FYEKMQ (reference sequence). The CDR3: CASSPPAGDRDGYTF. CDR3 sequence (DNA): TGTGCCAGCAGCCCACCCGCGGGGGACAGGGATGGCTACACCTTC.

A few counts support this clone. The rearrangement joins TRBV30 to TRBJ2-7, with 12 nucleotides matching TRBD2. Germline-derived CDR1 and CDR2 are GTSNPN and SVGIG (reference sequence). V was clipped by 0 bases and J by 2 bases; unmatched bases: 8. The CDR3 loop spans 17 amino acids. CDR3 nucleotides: TGTGCCTGGAGTGTATTCCCCGGACTAGCGGGGACCTACGAGCAGTACTTC. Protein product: CAWSVFPGLAGTYEQYF.

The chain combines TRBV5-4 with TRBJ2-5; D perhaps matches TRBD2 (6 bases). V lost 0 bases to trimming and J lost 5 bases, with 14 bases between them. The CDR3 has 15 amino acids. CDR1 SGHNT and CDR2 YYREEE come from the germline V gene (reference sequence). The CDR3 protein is CASSLEGGEWETQYF. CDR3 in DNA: TGTGCCAGCAGCTTGGAAGGCGGGGAGTGGGAGACCCAGTACTTC.

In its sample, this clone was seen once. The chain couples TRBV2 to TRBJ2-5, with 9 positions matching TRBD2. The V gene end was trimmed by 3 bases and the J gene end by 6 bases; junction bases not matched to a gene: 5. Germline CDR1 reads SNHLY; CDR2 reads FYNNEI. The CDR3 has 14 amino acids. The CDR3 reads CASSDPGLAKTQYF. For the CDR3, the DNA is TGTGCCAGCAGTGATCCGGGACTAGCAAAGACCCAGTACTTC.

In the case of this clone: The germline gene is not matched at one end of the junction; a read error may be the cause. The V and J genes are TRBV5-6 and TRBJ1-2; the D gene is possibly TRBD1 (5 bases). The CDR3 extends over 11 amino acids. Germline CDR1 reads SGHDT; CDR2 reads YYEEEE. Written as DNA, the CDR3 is TGTGCCAGCAGCTTGGGGGCAGGGCAGGTCTTC. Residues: CASSLGAGQVF.

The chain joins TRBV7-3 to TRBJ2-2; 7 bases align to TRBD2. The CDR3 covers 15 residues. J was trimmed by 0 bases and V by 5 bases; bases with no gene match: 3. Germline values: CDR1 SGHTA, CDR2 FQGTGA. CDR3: CASSPGLSNTGELFF. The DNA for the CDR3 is TGTGCCAGCAGCCCGGGACTATCGAACACCGGGGAGCTGTTTTTT.

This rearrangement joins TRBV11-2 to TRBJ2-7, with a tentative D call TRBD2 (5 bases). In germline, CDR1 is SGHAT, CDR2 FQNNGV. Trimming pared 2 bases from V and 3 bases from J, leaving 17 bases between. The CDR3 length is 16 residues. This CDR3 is CASSLRFERPHYEQYF. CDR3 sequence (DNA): TGTGCCAGCAGCTTACGGTTCGAGCGGCCCCACTACGAGCAGTACTTC.

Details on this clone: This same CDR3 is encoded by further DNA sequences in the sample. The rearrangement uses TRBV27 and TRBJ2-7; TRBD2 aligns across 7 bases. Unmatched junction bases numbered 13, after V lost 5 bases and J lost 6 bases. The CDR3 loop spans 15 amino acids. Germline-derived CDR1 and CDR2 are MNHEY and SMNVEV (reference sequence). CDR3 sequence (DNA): TGTGCCAGCAGTCCTCGGACTAGTCGTTTGATCGAGCAGTACTTC. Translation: CASSPRTSRLIEQYF.

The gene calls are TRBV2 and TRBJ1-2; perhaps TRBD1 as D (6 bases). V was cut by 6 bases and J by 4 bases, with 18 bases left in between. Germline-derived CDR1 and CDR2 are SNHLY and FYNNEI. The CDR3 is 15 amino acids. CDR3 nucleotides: TGTGCCAGCAGGGACCGGGACACCCTGATCTATGGCTACACCTTC. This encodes CASRDRDTLIYGYTF.

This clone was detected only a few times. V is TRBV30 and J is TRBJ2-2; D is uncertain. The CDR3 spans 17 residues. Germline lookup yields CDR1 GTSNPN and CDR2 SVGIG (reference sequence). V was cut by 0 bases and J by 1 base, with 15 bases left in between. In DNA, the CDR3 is TGTGCCTGGAGTGTACCATCAGGCAGGCTGAACACCGGGGAGCTGTTTTTT. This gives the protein CAWSVPSGRLNTGELFF.

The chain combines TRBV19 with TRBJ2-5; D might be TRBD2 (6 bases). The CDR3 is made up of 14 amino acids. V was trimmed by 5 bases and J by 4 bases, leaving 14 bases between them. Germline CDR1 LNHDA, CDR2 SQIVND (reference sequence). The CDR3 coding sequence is TGTGCCAGTAGTTGGGAGGCTGGGCGAGAGACCCAGTACTTC. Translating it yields CASSWEAGRETQYF.

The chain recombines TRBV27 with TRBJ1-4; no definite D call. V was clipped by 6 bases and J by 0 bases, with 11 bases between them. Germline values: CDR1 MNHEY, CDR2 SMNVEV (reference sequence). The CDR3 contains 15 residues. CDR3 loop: CASSPLGATNEKLFF. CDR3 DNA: TGTGCCAGCAGCCCATTGGGAGCAACTAATGAAAAACTGTTTTTT.

DNA for the CDR3: TGTGCCAGCAGGGCCACAGGGGATGAGCAGTTCTTC. Translated, it gives CASRATGDEQFF. The chain recombines TRBV5-8 with TRBJ2-1, with 7 bases identical to TRBD1. The germline V gene has CDR1 SGHTS and CDR2 YDEGEE. Trimming at V came to 5 bases and at J to 8 bases, leaving 4 bases not matched to a gene. The CDR3 runs 12 residues. The whole variable domain, filled in from reference TRBV5-8 and TRBJ2-1, reads EAGVTQSPTHLIKTRGQQATLRCSPISGHTSVYWYQQALGLGLQFLLWYDEGEERNRGNFPPRFSGRQFPNYSSELNVNALELEDSALYLCASRATGDEQFFGPGTRLTVL.

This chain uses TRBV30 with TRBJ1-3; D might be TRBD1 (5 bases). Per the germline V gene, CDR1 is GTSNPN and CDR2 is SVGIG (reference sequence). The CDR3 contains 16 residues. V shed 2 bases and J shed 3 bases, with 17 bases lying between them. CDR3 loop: CAWSPRGGLGGNTIYF. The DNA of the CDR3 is TGTGCCTGGAGTCCACGGGGGGGGTTGGGTGGAAACACCATATATTTT. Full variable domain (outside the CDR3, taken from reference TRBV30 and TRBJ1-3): SQTIHQWPATLVQPVGSPLSLECTVEGTSNPNLYWYRQAAGRGLQLLFYSVGIGQISSEVPQNLSASRPQDRQFILSSKKLLLSDSGFYLCAWSPRGGLGGNTIYFGEGSWLTVV.

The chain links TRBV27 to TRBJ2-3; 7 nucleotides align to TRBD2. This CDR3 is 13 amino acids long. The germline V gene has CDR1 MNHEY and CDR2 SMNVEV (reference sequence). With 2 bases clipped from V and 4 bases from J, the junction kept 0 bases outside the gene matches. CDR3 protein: CASSLAGADTQYF. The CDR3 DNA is TGTGCCAGCAGTTTAGCGGGGGCAGATACGCAGTATTTT.

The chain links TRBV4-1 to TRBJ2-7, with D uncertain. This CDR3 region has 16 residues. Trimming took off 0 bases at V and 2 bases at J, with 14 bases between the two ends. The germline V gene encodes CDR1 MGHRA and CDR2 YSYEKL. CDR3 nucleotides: TGCGCCAGCAGCCAAGATTCGTTTCCAGGTGCCTACGAGCAGTACTTC. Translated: CASSQDSFPGAYEQYF.

In DNA form, the CDR3 reads TGTGCCAGCAGTTTAAGGAGGGGAGGCTCCTACAATGAGCAGTTCTTC. Its protein is CASSLRRGGSYNEQFF. The V call is TRBV27, the J call TRBJ2-1; possible D gene TRBD2, 6 bases. Between the trimmed V and J ends, which lost 2 bases and 0 bases, there was a span of 11 bases. Germline CDR1 is MNHEY and CDR2 is SMNVEV (reference sequence). This CDR3 has 16 residues.

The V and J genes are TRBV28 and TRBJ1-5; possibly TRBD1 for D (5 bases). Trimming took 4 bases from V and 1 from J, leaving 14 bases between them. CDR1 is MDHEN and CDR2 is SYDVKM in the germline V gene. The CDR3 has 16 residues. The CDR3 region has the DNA TGTGCCAGCAGTTCCTCTTGGGGCCGGAGCAATCAGCCCCAGCATTTT. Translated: CASSSSWGRSNQPQHF.

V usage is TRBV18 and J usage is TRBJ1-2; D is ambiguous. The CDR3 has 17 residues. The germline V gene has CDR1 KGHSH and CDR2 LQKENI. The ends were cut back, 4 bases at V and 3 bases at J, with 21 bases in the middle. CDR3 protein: CASSLIGPAGRDYGYTF. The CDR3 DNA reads TGTGCCAGCTCACTCATTGGGCCAGCCGGGAGAGACTATGGCTACACCTTC.

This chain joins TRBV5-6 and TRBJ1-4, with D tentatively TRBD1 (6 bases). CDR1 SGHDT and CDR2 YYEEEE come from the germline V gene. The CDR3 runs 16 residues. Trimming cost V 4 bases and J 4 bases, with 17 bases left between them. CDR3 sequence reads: CASSAGPGDVNEKLFF. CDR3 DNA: TGTGCCAGCAGCGCTGGCCCAGGGGATGTTAATGAAAAACTGTTTTTT.

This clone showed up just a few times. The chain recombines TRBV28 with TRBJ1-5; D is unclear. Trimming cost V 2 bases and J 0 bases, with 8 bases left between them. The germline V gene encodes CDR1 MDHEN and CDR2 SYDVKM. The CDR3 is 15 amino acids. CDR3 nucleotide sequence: TGTGCCAGCAGTTTACCGGCGGATAGCAATCAGCCCCAGCATTTT. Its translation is CASSLPADSNQPQHF.

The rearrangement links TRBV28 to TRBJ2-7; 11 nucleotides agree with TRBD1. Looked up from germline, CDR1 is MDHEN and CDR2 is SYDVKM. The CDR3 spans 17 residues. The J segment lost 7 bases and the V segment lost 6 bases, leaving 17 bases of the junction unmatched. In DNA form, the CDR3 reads TGTGCCAGCAGGCCGCCCGGGACAGGGGGTCTTCTTATGGAGCAGTACTTC. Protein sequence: CASRPPGTGGLLMEQYF.

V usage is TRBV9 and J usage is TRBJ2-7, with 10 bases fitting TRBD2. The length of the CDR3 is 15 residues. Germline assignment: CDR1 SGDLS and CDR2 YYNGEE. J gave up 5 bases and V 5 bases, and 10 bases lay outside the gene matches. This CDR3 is CASSPYGTSEDEQYF. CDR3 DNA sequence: TGTGCCAGCAGTCCCTATGGGACTAGCGAGGACGAGCAGTACTTC.

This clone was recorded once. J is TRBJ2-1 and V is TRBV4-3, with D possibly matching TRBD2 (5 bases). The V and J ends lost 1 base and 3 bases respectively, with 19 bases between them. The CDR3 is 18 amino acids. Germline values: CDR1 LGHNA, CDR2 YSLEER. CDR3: CASSQGLEASWNYNEQFF. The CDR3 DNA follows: TGCGCCAGCAGCCAAGGTCTGGAGGCTAGCTGGAACTACAATGAGCAGTTCTTC.

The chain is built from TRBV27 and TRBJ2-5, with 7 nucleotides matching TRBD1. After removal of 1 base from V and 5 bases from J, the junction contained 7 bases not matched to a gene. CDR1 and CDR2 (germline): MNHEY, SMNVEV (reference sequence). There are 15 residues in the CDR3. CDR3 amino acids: CASSLFGTAAETQYF. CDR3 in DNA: TGTGCCAGCAGTTTATTTGGGACAGCCGCGGAGACCCAGTACTTC.